This entry is about one T cell receptor (beta chain). Antigen unknown. The data were produced by immunoSEQ multiplex PCR, yet TCRdb's version contains in-frame clones alone and is incomplete. The repertoire holds some 2.1 million clones, 90% to 95% seen once, with 1.5% to 2% in the top ten. Positively selected for CCR7, the CD45RO-negative cells used as naive CD8 cells excluded terminally differentiated effector memory CD45RA+ cells. The sample is drawn from a study of shared clonotypes between healthy human individuals. The study, taken as a whole, reports: Genetic and exposure-history diversity was limited by the small donor number.

The germline gives CDR1 SGHRS, CDR2 YFSETQ. CDR3 length: 16 amino acids. Trimming stripped 0 bases from V and 3 bases from J, with 13 bases between. This receptor was obtained from a man aged 18 to 30 in good health. Some clones in this sample may be carry-over from other donors' samples. This chain links TRBV5-1 with TRBJ1-5; D may be TRBD1 (6 bases). The sample consisted of naive CD8+ T cells from PBMCs. The chain's CDR3 is CASSLGPTGSNQPQHF. CDR3 bases: TGCGCCAGCAGCTTGGGCCCCACAGGGTCCAATCAGCCCCAGCATTTT.